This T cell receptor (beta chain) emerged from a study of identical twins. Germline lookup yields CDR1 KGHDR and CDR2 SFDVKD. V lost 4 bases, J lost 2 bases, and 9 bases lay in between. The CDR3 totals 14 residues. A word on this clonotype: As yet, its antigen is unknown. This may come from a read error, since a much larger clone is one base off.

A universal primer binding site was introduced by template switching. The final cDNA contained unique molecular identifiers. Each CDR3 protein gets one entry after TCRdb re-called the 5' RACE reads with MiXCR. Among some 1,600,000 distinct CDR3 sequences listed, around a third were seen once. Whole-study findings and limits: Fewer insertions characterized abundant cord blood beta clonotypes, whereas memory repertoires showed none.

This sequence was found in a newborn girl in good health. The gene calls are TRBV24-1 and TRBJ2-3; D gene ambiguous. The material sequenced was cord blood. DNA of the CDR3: TGTGCCACCAGTGACGGTGCACTCACAGATACGCAGTATTTT. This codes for CATSDGALTDTQYF.